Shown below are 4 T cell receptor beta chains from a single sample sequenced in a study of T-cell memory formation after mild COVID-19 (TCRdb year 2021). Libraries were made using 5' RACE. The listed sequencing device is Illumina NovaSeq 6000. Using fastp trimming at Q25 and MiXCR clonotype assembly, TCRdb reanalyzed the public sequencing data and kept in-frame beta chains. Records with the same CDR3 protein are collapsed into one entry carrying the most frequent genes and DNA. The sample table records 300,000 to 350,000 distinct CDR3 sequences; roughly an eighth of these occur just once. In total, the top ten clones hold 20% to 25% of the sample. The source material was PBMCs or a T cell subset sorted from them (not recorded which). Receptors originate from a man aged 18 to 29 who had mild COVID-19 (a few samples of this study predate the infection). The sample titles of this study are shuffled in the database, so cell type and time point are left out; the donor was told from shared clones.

The CDR3 region is CASSAGTGRGNTIYF. CDR3 DNA: TGTGCCAGCAGTGCCGGCACAGGGCGCGGAAACACCATATATTTT. The genes are TRBV6-1 and TRBJ1-3; weak D call: TRBD1 (6 bases). CDR3 size: 15 residues. V was cut by 4 bases and J by 4 bases, with 14 bases left in between. The germline CDR1 and CDR2 sequences are MNHNS and SASEGT.

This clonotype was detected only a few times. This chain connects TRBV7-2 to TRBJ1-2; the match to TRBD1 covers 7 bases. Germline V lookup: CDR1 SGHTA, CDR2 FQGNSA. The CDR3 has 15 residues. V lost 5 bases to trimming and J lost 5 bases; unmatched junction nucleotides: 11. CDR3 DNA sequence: TGTGCCAGCAGCCCAACACAGGGGAGTGGGTATGGCTACACCTTC. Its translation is CASSPTQGSGYGYTF.

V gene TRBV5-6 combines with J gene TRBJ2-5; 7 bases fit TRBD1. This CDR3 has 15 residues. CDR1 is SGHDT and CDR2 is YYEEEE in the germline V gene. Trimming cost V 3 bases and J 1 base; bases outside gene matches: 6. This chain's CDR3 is CASSSYKGAQETQYF. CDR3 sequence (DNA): TGTGCCAGCAGCTCCTACAAGGGGGCCCAAGAGACCCAGTACTTC.

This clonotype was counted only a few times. CDR3 loop: CASSVARGTNEKLFF. In DNA form, the CDR3 reads TGTGCCAGCAGCGTAGCCCGGGGAACTAATGAAAAACTGTTTTTT. The V gene is TRBV9, the J gene TRBJ1-4, with unresolved D. Germline V lookup: CDR1 SGDLS, CDR2 YYNGEE. The CDR3 covers 15 residues. Trimming took 0 bases from V and 1 from J, leaving 7 bases between them.